This T cell receptor (beta chain) derives from a study of blood T cell repertoires in COVID-19 (dated by TCRdb to the early 2020s). About the full investigation: The collaborator samples originated in the United States, Italy and Spain and spanned the acute and convalescent phases of COVID-19. The prospective study material was composed of cDNA or gDNA derived from T cells, B-cell-depleted T cells, or PBMCs. Deeply sampled blood TCRbeta repertoires from subjects exposed to, actively infected with, or recovered from COVID-19 were included in the dataset. The repertoires were made available in a free public database intended to serve as a resource for research on the immune response to SARS-CoV-2. The samples were drawn from two sources: the first 160 participants of the ongoing ImmuneRACE study, and 950 to 1,500 subjects contributed by 6 global collaborators. Sample metadata almost always included a de-identified subject ID, COVID-19 status, age in years and sex. HLA class I and class II types, where available, came from metadata supplied by the sample provider rather than from assay-based typing.

Here is what the overall study found, with its caveats: The amount of clinical and demographic metadata varied by source and participant and was provided uncurated.

The immunoSEQ Assay, a bias-controlled multiplex PCR, was used to amplify TCRbeta CDR3 regions from genomic DNA. Under the source paper's analysis protocol: Within the assay, amplification of reference gene primers was used to estimate how many nucleated cells each sample contained. To quantify the absolute abundance of each unique TCRbeta CDR3 rearrangement, sequence reads were collapsed and filtered. For each sample, productive Simpson clonality was calculated as the square root of Simpson's diversity index over productive rearrangements. TCRdb stores this immuneACCESS table with in-frame sequences only. Part of the clones is absent; in the studies checked, under half of the shortfall reflects unresolved V genes, and no reason is known for the rest. V and J calls and clone size are those listed in that table; D and trimming were worked out from the DNA. In all, the sample holds hundreds of thousands of clones, and roughly 85% of those were seen once. Together, the top ten hold around 5.8% of the sample.

Enrolling through a virtual design, the prospective study's participants ranged in age from roughly 18 to 89 years and lived across some 23 United States geographic areas. To assign participants to cohorts, the prospective study relied on clinical history that participants themselves reported in a screening survey and a study questionnaire. For ImmuneRACE Cohort 3, a participant was defined as recovered based on two consecutive negative NP/OP PCR tests, clearance by a healthcare professional, or resolution of symptoms. Each participant in the prospective study had whole blood, serum and a nasopharyngeal or oropharyngeal swab collected by mobile phlebotomists. Over a roughly two-month period, participants in the prospective study had the option of providing additional blood draws and questionnaires. Blood samples from the prospective study were shipped frozen or at room temperature prior to DNA extraction.

With regard to this clone: It has no known antigen specificity. Per-nucleotide qualities are absent, and no much larger clonotype sits a single base away.

This TCR derives from a middle-aged woman who had recovered from COVID-19. Source material: PBMCs or T cells enriched from blood (not recorded which).

The CDR3 region has the sequence CASSPSGDSQETQYF. The bases read TGTGCCAGCAGCCCCAGTGGGGACTCTCAAGAGACCCAGTACTTC. Recombination joined TRBV7-3 with TRBJ2-5; TRBD2 is a possible D gene, resting on 6 matching bases. V and J are truncated by 5 bases and 2 bases respectively, leaving an intervening sequence of 15 bases. From the cysteine up to the phenylalanine, the CDR3 has a length of 15 residues. Only CDR3 DNA remains: 45 bases, in frame from the first base. The CDR1 and CDR2 encoded by the germline V gene are SGHTA and FQGTGA.